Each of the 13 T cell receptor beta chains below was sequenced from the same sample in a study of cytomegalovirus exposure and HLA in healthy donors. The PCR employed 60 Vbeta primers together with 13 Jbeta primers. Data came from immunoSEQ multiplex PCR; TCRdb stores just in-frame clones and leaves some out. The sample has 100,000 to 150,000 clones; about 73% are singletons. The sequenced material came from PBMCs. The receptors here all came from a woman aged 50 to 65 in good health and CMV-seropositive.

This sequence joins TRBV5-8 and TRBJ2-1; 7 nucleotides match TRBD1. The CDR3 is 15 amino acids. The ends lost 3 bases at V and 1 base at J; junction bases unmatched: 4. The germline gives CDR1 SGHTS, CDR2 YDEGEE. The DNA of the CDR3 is TGTGCCAGCAGCTCACAGGGGCTATCCTACAATGAGCAGTTCTTC. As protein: CASSSQGLSYNEQFF.

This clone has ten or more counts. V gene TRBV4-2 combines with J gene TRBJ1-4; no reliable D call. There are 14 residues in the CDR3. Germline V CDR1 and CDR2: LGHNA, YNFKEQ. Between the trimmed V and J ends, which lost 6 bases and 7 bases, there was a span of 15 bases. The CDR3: CASRPPRSGEKLFF. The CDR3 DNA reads TGTGCCAGCAGACCACCTCGAAGCGGTGAAAAACTGTTTTTT.

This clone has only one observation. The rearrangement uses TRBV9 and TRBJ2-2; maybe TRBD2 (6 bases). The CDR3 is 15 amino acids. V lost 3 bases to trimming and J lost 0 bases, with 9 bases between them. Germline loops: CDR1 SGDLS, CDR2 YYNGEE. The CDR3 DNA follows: TGTGCCAGCAGCGGTAGCGGATCGAACACCGGGGAGCTGTTTTTT. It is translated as CASSGSGSNTGELFF.

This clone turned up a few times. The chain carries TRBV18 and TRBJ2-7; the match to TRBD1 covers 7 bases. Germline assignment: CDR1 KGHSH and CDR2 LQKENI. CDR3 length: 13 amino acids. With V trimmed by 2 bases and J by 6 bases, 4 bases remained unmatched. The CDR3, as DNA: TGTGCCAGCTCACCAGAGGGGGCTAGCGAGCAGTACTTC. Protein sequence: CASSPEGASEQYF.

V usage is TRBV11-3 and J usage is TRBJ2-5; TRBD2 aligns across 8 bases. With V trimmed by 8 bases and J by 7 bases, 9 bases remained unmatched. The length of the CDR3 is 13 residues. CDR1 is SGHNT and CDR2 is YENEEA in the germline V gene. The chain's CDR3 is CASGGGPRRTQYF. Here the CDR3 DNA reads TGTGCCAGCGGCGGGGGGCCCAGACGGACCCAGTACTTC.

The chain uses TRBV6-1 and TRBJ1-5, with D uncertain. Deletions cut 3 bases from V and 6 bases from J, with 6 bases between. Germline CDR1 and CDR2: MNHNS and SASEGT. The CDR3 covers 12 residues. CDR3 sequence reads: CASSDPGQPQHF. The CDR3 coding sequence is TGTGCCAGCAGTGATCCCGGTCAGCCCCAGCATTTT.

The CDR3 is CASSTGVGVAFF. The CDR3 DNA is TGTGCCAGCAGTACAGGGGTCGGGGTGGCTTTCTTT. The gene calls are TRBV27 and TRBJ1-1, with 7 bases that match TRBD1. This CDR3 has 12 amino acids. J was trimmed by 11 bases and V by 5 bases; bases with no gene match: 8. From germline, CDR1 is MNHEY and CDR2 SMNVEV (reference sequence).

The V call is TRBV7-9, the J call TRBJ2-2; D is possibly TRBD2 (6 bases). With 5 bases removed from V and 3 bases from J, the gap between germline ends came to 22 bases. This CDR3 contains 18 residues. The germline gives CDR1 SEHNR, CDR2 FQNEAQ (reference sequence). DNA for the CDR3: TGTGCCAGCAGCCGCGGGGAAAAGGGACTCCTATACACCGGGGAGCTGTTTTTT. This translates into CASSRGEKGLLYTGELFF.

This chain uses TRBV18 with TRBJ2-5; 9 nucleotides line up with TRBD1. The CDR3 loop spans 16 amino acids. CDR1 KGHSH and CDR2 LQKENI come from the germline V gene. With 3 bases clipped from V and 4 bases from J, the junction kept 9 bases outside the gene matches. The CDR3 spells CASSPDWDREAETQYF. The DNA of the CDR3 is TGTGCCAGCTCACCTGACTGGGACAGGGAAGCAGAGACCCAGTACTTC. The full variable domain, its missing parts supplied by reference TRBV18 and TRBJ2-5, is NAGVMQNPRHLVRRRGQEARLRCSPMKGHSHVYWYRQLPEEGLKFMVYLQKENIIDESGMPKERFSAEFPKEGPSILRIQQVVRGDSAAYFCASSPDWDREAETQYFGPGTRLLVL.

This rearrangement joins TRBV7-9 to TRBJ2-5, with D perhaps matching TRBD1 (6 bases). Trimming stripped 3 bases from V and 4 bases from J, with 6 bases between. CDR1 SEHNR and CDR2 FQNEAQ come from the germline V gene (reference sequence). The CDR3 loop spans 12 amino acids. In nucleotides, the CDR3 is TGTGCCAGCAGCTTGGACAGAGAGACCCAGTACTTC. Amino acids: CASSLDRETQYF.

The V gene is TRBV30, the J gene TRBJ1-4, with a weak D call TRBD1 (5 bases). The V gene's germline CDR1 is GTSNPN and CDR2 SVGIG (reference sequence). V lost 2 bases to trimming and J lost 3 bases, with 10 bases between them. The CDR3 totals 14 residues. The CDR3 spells CAWSPPGANEKLFF. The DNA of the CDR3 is TGTGCCTGGAGTCCCCCGGGGGCTAATGAAAAACTGTTTTTT.

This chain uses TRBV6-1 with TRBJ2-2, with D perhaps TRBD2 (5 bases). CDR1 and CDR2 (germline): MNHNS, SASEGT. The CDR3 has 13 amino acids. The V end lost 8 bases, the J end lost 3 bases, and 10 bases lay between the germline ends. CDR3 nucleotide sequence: TGTGCCAGCCAGAGGGCAGACACCGGGGAGCTGTTTTTT. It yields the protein CASQRADTGELFF.

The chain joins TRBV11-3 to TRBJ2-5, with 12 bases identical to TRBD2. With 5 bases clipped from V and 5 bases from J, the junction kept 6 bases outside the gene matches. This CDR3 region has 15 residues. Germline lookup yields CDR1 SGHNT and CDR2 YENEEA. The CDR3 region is CASSARLAGEETQYF. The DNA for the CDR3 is TGTGCCAGCAGCGCCCGACTAGCGGGGGAGGAGACCCAGTACTTC.